This T cell receptor (beta chain) derives from a study of blood T cell repertoires in COVID-19. Background on the study: Acute-phase and convalescent COVID-19 samples originated in the United States, Italy and Spain.

Using immunoSEQ multiplex PCR, the repertoire was profiled, and TCRdb retains in-frame clones only, with some absent. The sample has some 150,000 clones; roughly 88% are singletons. The CDR3 length is 15 residues. The germline gives CDR1 SNHLY, CDR2 FYNNEI. Trimming at V came to 3 bases and at J to 7 bases, leaving 9 bases not matched to a gene. The sequence was collected from a woman aged 30 to 39 with acute COVID-19. The chain has TRBV2 and TRBJ2-7; 10 bases match TRBD2. The specimen sequenced was PBMCs or T cells enriched from blood (not recorded which). In DNA, the CDR3 is TGTGCCAGCAGTGACACTAGCGGGACCGTCTCTGAGCAGTACTTC. It yields the protein CASSDTSGTVSEQYF. Filled out from reference TRBV2 and TRBJ2-7, the complete variable domain reads EPEVTQTPSHQVTQMGQEVILRCVPISNHLYFYWYRQILGQKVEFLVSFYNNEISEKSEIFDDQFSVERPDGSNFTLKIRSTKLEDSAMYFCASSDTSGTVSEQYFGPGTRLTVT.